This T cell receptor (beta chain) was sequenced during a study of blood T cells in healthy people across ages. A J-beta primer mix and a sample-barcoded 5' primer were used in a second PCR of about 7 to 11 cycles. TCRdb re-called the 5' RACE reads with MiXCR, one entry per CDR3 protein. This sample has about a million distinct CDR3 sequences, with about 51% found just once. The CDR3 runs to 13 residues. Germline loops: CDR1 KGHSH, CDR2 LQKENI. In its sample, this clonotype was seen a few times. One end of the junction varies from germline; a read error may be responsible. Isolation per sample recovered at least 6 million PBMCs.

This TCR was sampled from a woman aged 60-70 years in good health. Sequencing was performed on blood. The V call is TRBV18, the J call TRBJ2-5; TRBD1 might be the D (6 bases). CDR3 bases: TGCGCCAGCAGCCCCACCAGGGGAGAGACCCAGTACTTC. Its translation is CASSPTRGETQYF.